These T cell receptor beta chains were read from a single sample in a study of PD-L1 blockade in urothelial cancer. TCRdb's copy holds only in-frame clones and misses some; the assay was immunoSEQ multiplex PCR. The top ten hold about 7.4% of the sample, which has about 81,000 clones, about 82% seen once. Here the sequenced sample was PBMCs, taken around atezolizumab (anti-PD-L1) treatment. The receptors were sampled from a middle-aged man with urothelial cancer. Each CDR3 is given with its conserved first and last residue. Fields, in order: clone size, D gene, J gene, V gene, CDR3 protein, CDR3 DNA. The D gene is left open where the match is weak. Expanded clones get a size class; other rows say once, few or many, or leave the size out.

clone_size: .
d_call: .
j_call: TRBJ2-7
v_call: TRBV11-3
cdr3_aa: CASSPGSGSYEQYF
cdr3_nt: TGTGCCAGCAGCCCGGGAAGTGGGTCCTACGAGCAGTACTTC

clone_size: .
d_call: .
j_call: TRBJ1-5
v_call: TRBV18
cdr3_aa: CASSSTANQPQHF
cdr3_nt: TGTGCCAGCTCCTCGACAGCCAATCAGCCCCAGCATTTT

clone_size: .
d_call: TRBD1
j_call: TRBJ1-2
v_call: TRBV11-2
cdr3_aa: CASSLVTGGRYGYTF
cdr3_nt: TGTGCCAGCAGCTTAGTTACAGGGGGCAGGTATGGCTACACCTTC

clone_size: .
d_call: .
j_call: TRBJ2-7
v_call: TRBV27
cdr3_aa: CASIKQGSEQYF
cdr3_nt: TGTGCCAGCATCAAACAGGGATCCGAGCAGTACTTC

clone_size: few
d_call: .
j_call: TRBJ2-1
v_call: TRBV19
cdr3_aa: CASKAETINEQFF
cdr3_nt: TGTGCCAGTAAAGCGGAGACCATAAATGAGCAGTTCTTC

clone_size: .
d_call: .
j_call: TRBJ2-1
v_call: TRBV5-4
cdr3_aa: CASSPGVFNEQFF
cdr3_nt: TGTGCCAGCAGTCCGGGGGTTTTCAATGAGCAGTTCTTC

clone_size: .
d_call: TRBD2
j_call: TRBJ2-1
v_call: TRBV9
cdr3_aa: CASSVSPGAGGSYNEQFF
cdr3_nt: TGTGCCAGCAGCGTATCCCCAGGGGCGGGAGGATCCTACAATGAGCAGTTCTTC

clone_size: .
d_call: TRBD1
j_call: TRBJ2-7
v_call: TRBV7-3
cdr3_aa: CASSLKQGYEQYF
cdr3_nt: TGTGCCAGCAGCTTAAAACAGGGGTACGAGCAGTACTTC

clone_size: .
d_call: .
j_call: TRBJ1-5
v_call: TRBV6-1
cdr3_aa: CASSEAPGRTPQHF
cdr3_nt: TGTGCCAGCAGTGAAGCCCCCGGTCGTACGCCCCAGCATTTT

clone_size: .
d_call: .
j_call: TRBJ2-5
v_call: TRBV7-9
cdr3_aa: CASSPGSWETQYF
cdr3_nt: TGTGCCAGCAGCCCGGGGTCGTGGGAGACCCAGTACTTC

clone_size: .
d_call: .
j_call: TRBJ2-7
v_call: TRBV30
cdr3_aa: CAWSRQGYEQYF
cdr3_nt: TGTGCCTGGAGCCGTCAGGGGTACGAGCAGTACTTC

clone_size: .
d_call: TRBD2
j_call: TRBJ2-7
v_call: TRBV27
cdr3_aa: CASSRRGGFTYEQYF
cdr3_nt: TGTGCCAGCAGCCGGCGGGGAGGGTTCACGTACGAGCAGTACTTC

clone_size: .
d_call: TRBD1
j_call: TRBJ2-7
v_call: TRBV7-6
cdr3_aa: CASSFETGGGREQYF
cdr3_nt: TGTGCCAGCAGCTTCGAGACAGGGGGCGGCCGGGAGCAGTACTTC

clone_size: .
d_call: .
j_call: TRBJ1-3
v_call: TRBV30
cdr3_aa: CAWSGWRVSGNTIYF
cdr3_nt: TGTGCCTGGAGTGGTTGGAGAGTCTCTGGAAACACCATATATTTT

clone_size: .
d_call: .
j_call: TRBJ1-1
v_call: TRBV5-1
cdr3_aa: CASSPWIGSTEAFF
cdr3_nt: TGCGCCAGCAGCCCATGGATAGGGAGCACTGAAGCTTTCTTT

clone_size: .
d_call: .
j_call: TRBJ2-7
v_call: TRBV28
cdr3_aa: CASSLSDGDRIGQYF
cdr3_nt: TGTGCCAGCAGTTTATCTGATGGAGACAGGATAGGGCAGTACTTC

clone_size: once
d_call: TRBD1
j_call: TRBJ1-5
v_call: TRBV28
cdr3_aa: CASTWGQGKQPQHF
cdr3_nt: TGTGCCAGCACTTGGGGACAGGGTAAACAGCCCCAGCATTTT

clone_size: .
d_call: .
j_call: TRBJ2-1
v_call: TRBV9
cdr3_aa: CASSDRDFPFEQFF
cdr3_nt: TGTGCCAGCAGCGATCGGGACTTCCCATTTGAGCAGTTCTTC

clone_size: .
d_call: .
j_call: TRBJ2-5
v_call: TRBV5-8
cdr3_aa: CASKRTDQETQYF
cdr3_nt: TGTGCCAGCAAACGGACAGATCAAGAGACCCAGTACTTC

clone_size: .
d_call: TRBD1
j_call: TRBJ2-5
v_call: TRBV5-6
cdr3_aa: CASSWTGTGTKTQYF
cdr3_nt: TGTGCCAGCAGCTGGACCGGGACAGGGACCAAGACCCAGTACTTC

clone_size: .
d_call: .
j_call: TRBJ1-1
v_call: TRBV2
cdr3_aa: CASMYRVSNTEAFF
cdr3_nt: TGTGCCAGCATGTACAGGGTTTCGAACACTGAAGCTTTCTTT

clone_size: .
d_call: .
j_call: TRBJ1-1
v_call: TRBV19
cdr3_aa: CASSGTQNTEAFF
cdr3_nt: TGTGCCAGTAGTGGGACACAGAACACTGAAGCTTTCTTT

clone_size: .
d_call: .
j_call: TRBJ2-2
v_call: TRBV7-3
cdr3_aa: CASSEQGAGELFF
cdr3_nt: TGTGCCAGCAGCGAACAGGGCGCCGGGGAGCTGTTTTTT

clone_size: .
d_call: .
j_call: TRBJ2-7
v_call: TRBV30
cdr3_aa: CAWSVRPGRGYEQYF
cdr3_nt: TGTGCCTGGAGTGTACGTCCCGGGAGAGGCTACGAGCAGTACTTC

clone_size: .
d_call: .
j_call: TRBJ1-2
v_call: TRBV30
cdr3_aa: CAWRSKDGGSDYGYTF
cdr3_nt: TGTGCCTGGAGAAGCAAGGATGGGGGCTCTGACTATGGCTACACCTTC

clone_size: .
d_call: TRBD1
j_call: TRBJ1-4
v_call: TRBV6-5
cdr3_aa: CASSLGQVNEKLFF
cdr3_nt: TGTGCCAGCAGCCTTGGACAGGTTAATGAAAAACTGTTTTTT

clone_size: .
d_call: .
j_call: TRBJ2-7
v_call: TRBV5-1
cdr3_aa: CASRRRYSYEQYF
cdr3_nt: TGCGCCAGCCGGAGGCGGTACTCCTACGAGCAGTACTTC

clone_size: few
d_call: TRBD1
j_call: TRBJ2-3
v_call: TRBV30
cdr3_aa: CAWTRQGIGTDTQYF
cdr3_nt: TGTGCCTGGACCCGACAGGGCATAGGAACAGATACGCAGTATTTT

clone_size: .
d_call: TRBD2
j_call: TRBJ2-3
v_call: TRBV5-1
cdr3_aa: CASSLGVAGDFTDTQYF
cdr3_nt: TGCGCCAGCAGCTTGGGGGTAGCGGGGGACTTCACAGATACGCAGTATTTT

clone_size: .
d_call: .
j_call: TRBJ1-1
v_call: TRBV5-1
cdr3_aa: CASTTEGYREEAFF
cdr3_nt: TGCGCCAGCACAACCGAGGGATACAGGGAGGAAGCTTTCTTT

clone_size: .
d_call: .
j_call: TRBJ1-5
v_call: TRBV5-6
cdr3_aa: CASSFYGTQQPQHF
cdr3_nt: TGTGCCAGCAGCTTTTACGGGACACAACAGCCCCAGCATTTT

clone_size: .
d_call: .
j_call: TRBJ1-1
v_call: TRBV6-1
cdr3_aa: CASVRNTEAFF
cdr3_nt: TGTGCCAGCGTTAGAAACACTGAAGCTTTCTTT

clone_size: .
d_call: .
j_call: TRBJ2-2
v_call: TRBV7-2
cdr3_aa: CASSKTGSPGELFF
cdr3_nt: TGTGCCAGCAGCAAGACAGGATCCCCCGGGGAGCTGTTTTTT

clone_size: .
d_call: TRBD2
j_call: TRBJ2-7
v_call: TRBV5-1
cdr3_aa: CASSLAGGPGEQYF
cdr3_nt: TGCGCCAGCAGCTTAGCGGGAGGGCCGGGGGAGCAGTACTTC

clone_size: few
d_call: .
j_call: TRBJ2-1
v_call: TRBV14
cdr3_aa: CASSQREEQFF
cdr3_nt: TGTGCCAGCAGCCAACGTGAGGAGCAGTTCTTC

clone_size: few
d_call: TRBD1
j_call: TRBJ1-3
v_call: TRBV14
cdr3_aa: CASSQLFRDRDKAGNTIYF
cdr3_nt: TGTGCCAGCAGCCAGCTTTTCCGGGACAGGGACAAGGCTGGAAACACCATATATTTT

clone_size: .
d_call: .
j_call: TRBJ1-4
v_call: TRBV28
cdr3_aa: CASHPAGGNEKLFF
cdr3_nt: TGTGCCAGCCATCCGGCGGGAGGGAATGAAAAACTGTTTTTT

clone_size: .
d_call: TRBD1
j_call: TRBJ1-5
v_call: TRBV28
cdr3_aa: CASSPLGQSNQPQHF
cdr3_nt: TGTGCCAGCTCCCCCCTGGGACAGAGCAATCAGCCCCAGCATTTT

clone_size: .
d_call: .
j_call: TRBJ1-1
v_call: TRBV5-1
cdr3_aa: CASSRGGGSAEAFF
cdr3_nt: TGCGCCAGCAGCCGGGGCGGGGGGAGCGCTGAAGCTTTCTTT

clone_size: .
d_call: TRBD1
j_call: TRBJ2-6
v_call: TRBV7-2
cdr3_aa: CASSLVSGGSGANVLTF
cdr3_nt: TGTGCCAGCAGCTTAGTCTCAGGGGGATCTGGGGCCAACGTCCTGACTTTC

clone_size: few
d_call: TRBD1
j_call: TRBJ1-1
v_call: TRBV11-2
cdr3_aa: CASSSTGQGAGAFF
cdr3_nt: TGTGCCAGCAGCTCTACAGGACAGGGCGCCGGGGCTTTCTTT

clone_size: .
d_call: .
j_call: TRBJ1-3
v_call: TRBV7-9
cdr3_aa: CASSMGGAGNTIYF
cdr3_nt: TGTGCCAGCAGCATGGGGGGGGCTGGAAACACCATATATTTT

clone_size: .
d_call: .
j_call: TRBJ2-1
v_call: TRBV9
cdr3_aa: CASSVVPSHNEQFF
cdr3_nt: TGTGCCAGCAGCGTAGTGCCTAGTCACAATGAGCAGTTCTTC

clone_size: .
d_call: .
j_call: TRBJ2-2
v_call: TRBV2
cdr3_aa: CASNGLYRGGELFF
cdr3_nt: TGTGCCAGCAACGGTCTATATAGAGGCGGGGAGCTGTTTTTT